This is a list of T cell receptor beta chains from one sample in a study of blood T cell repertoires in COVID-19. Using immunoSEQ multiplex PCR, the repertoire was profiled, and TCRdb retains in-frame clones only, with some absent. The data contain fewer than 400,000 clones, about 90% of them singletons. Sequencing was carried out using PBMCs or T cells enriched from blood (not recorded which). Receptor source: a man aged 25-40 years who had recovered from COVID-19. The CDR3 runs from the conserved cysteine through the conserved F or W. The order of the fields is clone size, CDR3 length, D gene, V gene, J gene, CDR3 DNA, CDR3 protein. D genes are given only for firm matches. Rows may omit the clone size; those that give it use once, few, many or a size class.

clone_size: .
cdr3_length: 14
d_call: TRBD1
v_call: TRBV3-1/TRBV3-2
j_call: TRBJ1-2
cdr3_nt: TGTGCCAGCAGCCAAGTGGAGACAGGGGATGGCTACACCTTC
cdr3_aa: CASSQVETGDGYTF

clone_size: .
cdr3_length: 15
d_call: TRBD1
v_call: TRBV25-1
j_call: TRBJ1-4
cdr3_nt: TGTGCCAGCAGTGAAAGACAGGGGGCGGGTGAAAAACTGTTTTTT
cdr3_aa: CASSERQGAGEKLFF

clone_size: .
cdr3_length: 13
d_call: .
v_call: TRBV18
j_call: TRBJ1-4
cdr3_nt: TGTGCCAGCTCACCCAGGGCGGATGAAAAACTGTTTTTT
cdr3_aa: CASSPRADEKLFF

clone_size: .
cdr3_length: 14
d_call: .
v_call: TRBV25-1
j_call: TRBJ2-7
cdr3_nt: TGTGCCAGCAGTGATTTGACGGCTCTAGGCGAGCAGTACTTC
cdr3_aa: CASSDLTALGEQYF

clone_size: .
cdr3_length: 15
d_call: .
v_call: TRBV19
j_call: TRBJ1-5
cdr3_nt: TGTGCCAGTAATCGGGGGGTCGGGAGCAATCAGCCCCAGCATTTT
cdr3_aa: CASNRGVGSNQPQHF

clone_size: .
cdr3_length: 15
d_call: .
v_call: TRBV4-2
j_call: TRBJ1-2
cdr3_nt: TGTGCCAGCAGCCAAAGTCCAGGATTCGTATATGGCTACACCTTC
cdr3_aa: CASSQSPGFVYGYTF

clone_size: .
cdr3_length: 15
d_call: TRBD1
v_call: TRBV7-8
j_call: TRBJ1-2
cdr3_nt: TGTGCCAGCAGCTTAGCGCCGGGACAGGGGGTTGGCTACACCTTC
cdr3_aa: CASSLAPGQGVGYTF

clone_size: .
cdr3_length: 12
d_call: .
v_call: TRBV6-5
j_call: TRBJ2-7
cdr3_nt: .
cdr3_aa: CASRVGTGASYF

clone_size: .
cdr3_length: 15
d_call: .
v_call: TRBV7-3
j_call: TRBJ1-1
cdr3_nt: TGTGCCAGCAGCCCGATAGACACCTTGAACACTGAAGCTTTCTTT
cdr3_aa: CASSPIDTLNTEAFF

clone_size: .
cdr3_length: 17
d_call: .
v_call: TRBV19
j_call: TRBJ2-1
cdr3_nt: TGTGCCAGTAGTATGAGAGGGCTCGCCCCCATCCTAGCTGAGCAGTTCTTC
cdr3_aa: CASSMRGLAPILAEQFF

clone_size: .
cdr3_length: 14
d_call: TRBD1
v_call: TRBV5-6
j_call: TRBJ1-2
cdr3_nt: TGTGCCAGCGGGCTTGACAGGGGGAGCTATGGCTACACCTTC
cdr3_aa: CASGLDRGSYGYTF

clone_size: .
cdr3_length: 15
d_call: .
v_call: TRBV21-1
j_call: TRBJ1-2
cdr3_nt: TGTGCCAGCAGCTTAGGACAGGGCTATAACTATGGCTACACCTTC
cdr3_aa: CASSLGQGYNYGYTF

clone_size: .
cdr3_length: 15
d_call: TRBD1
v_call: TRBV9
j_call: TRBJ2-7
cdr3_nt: TGTGCCAGCAGCGTAGGGGACAGGGGAGGCTACGAGCAGTACTTC
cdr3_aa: CASSVGDRGGYEQYF

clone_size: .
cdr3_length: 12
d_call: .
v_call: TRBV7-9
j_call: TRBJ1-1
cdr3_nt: TGTGCCAGCAGCTACCGGGACACTGAAGCTTTCTTT
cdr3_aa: CASSYRDTEAFF

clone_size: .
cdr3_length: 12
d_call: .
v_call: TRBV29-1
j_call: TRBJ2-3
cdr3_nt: TGCAGCGTTGTAGACAACACAGATACGCAGTATTTT
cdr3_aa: CSVVDNTDTQYF

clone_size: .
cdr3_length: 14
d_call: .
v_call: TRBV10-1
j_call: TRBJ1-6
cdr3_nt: TGCGCCAGCAGTGAGGGGAGAAGCAATTCACCCCTCCACTTT
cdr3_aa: CASSEGRSNSPLHF

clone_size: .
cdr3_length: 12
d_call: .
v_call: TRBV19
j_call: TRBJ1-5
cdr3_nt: TGTGCCAGTAGGAGGCTCAATCAGCCCCAGCATTTT
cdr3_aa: CASRRLNQPQHF

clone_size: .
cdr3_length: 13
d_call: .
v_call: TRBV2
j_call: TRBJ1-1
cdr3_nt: TGTGCCCACTCGTGGGGGGAGGTTACTGAAGCTTTCTTT
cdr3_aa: CAHSWGEVTEAFF

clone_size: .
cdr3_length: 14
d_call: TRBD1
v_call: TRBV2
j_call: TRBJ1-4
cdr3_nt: TGTGCCAGCGCCTCCGGGACAGTCCATGAAAAACTGTTTTTT
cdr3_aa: CASASGTVHEKLFF

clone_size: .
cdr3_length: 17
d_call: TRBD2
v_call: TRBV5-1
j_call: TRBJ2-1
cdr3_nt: TGCGCCAGCAGCCGAGGCGGGGGGGCGATCTACTACAATGAGCAGTTCTTC
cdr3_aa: CASSRGGGAIYYNEQFF

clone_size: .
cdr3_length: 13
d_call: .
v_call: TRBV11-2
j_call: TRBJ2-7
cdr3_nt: TGTGCCAGCAGCTTTAGTCTAGACTACGAGCAGTACTTC
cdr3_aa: CASSFSLDYEQYF

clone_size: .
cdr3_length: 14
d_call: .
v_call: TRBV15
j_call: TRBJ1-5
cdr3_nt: TGTGCCACCAGGGCGACAGTTAGCAATCAGCCCCAGCATTTT
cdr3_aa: CATRATVSNQPQHF

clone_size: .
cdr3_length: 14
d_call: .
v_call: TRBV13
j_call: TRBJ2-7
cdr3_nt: TGTGCCAGCAGCTTTGCAGGGGAGGGCCACGAGCAGTACTTC
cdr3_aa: CASSFAGEGHEQYF

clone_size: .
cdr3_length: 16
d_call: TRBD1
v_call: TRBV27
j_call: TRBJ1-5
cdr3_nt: TGTGCCAGCAGCTTGAGGCTGGACAGGGCGAATCAGCCCCAGCATTTT
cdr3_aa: CASSLRLDRANQPQHF

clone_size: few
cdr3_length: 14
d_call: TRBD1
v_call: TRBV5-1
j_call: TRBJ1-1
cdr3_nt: TGCGCCAGCAGCTTGGGGACAGGGGACACTGAAGCTTTCTTT
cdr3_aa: CASSLGTGDTEAFF

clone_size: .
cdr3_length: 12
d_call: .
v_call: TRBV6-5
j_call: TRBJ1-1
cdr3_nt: TGTGCCAGCAGTTCTGGGGCTAGGGAAGCTTTCTTT
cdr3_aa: CASSSGAREAFF

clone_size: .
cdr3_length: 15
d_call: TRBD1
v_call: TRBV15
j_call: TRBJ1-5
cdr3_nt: TGTGCCACCAGCACCCCGGGACAGTTAAATCAGCCCCAGCATTTT
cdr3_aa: CATSTPGQLNQPQHF

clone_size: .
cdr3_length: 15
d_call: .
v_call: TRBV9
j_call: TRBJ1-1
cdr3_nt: TGTGCCAGCAGCGTAGGAGGGCCTCTGAACACTGAAGCTTTCTTT
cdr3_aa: CASSVGGPLNTEAFF

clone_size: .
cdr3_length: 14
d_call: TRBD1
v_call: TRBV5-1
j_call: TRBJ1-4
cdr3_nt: TGCGCCAGCAGGGGACAGACAACTAATGAAAAACTGTTTTTT
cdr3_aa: CASRGQTTNEKLFF

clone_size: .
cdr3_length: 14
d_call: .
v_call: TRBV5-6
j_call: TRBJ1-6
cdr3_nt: TGTGCCAGCAGCAACCAGGGGAATAATTCACCCCTCCACTTT
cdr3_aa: CASSNQGNNSPLHF

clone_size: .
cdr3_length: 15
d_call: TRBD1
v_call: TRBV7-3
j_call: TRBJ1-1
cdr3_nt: TGTGCCAGCAGCCCCGGCGGGACAGTGAACACTGAAGCTTTCTTT
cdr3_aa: CASSPGGTVNTEAFF

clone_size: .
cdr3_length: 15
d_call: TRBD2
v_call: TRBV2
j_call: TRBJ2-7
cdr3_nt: TGTGCCAGCAGTGCGTCCGCTAGCGGGGGTGACGAGCAGTACTTC
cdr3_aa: CASSASASGGDEQYF

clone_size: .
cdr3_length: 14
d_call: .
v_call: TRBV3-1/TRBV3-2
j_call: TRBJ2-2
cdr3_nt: TGTGCCAGCAGTTTAGGACTGCCGACCGGGGAGCTGTTTTTT
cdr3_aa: CASSLGLPTGELFF

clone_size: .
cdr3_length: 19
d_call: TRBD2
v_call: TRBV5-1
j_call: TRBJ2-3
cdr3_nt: TGCGCCAGCAGCAGCGGGACTAGCGGGGGGAATTGGGCGACAGATACGCAGTATTTT
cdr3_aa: CASSSGTSGGNWATDTQYF

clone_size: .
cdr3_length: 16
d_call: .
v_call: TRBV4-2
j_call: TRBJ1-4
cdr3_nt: TGTGCCAGCAGCCAAGGTCCAACAGGATTTAATGAAAAACTGTTTTTT
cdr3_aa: CASSQGPTGFNEKLFF

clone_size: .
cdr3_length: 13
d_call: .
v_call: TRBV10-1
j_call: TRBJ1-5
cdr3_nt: TGCGCCAGCACCCACCGCGTAAATCAGCCCCAGCATTTT
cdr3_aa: CASTHRVNQPQHF

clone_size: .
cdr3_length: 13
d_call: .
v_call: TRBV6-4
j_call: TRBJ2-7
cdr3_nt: TGTGCCAGCAACGACTTCAACCCCAACAAGGAGTACTTC
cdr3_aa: CASNDFNPNKEYF

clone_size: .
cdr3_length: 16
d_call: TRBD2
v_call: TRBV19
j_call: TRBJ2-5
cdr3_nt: TGTGCCAGTAGTACGGGACTAGTGAAACTACAAGAGACCCAGTACTTC
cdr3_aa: CASSTGLVKLQETQYF

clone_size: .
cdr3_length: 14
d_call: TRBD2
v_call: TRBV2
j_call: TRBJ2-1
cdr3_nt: TGTGCCAGCATAGCGGGGGCTCAGAGCAATGAGCAGTTCTTC
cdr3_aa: CASIAGAQSNEQFF

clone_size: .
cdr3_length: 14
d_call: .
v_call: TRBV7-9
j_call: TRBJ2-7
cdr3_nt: TGTGCCAGCACTAGTACGGTAGACGGGAACGAGCAGTACTTC
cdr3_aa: CASTSTVDGNEQYF

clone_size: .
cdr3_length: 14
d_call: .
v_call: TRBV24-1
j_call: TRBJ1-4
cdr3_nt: TGTGCCACCAGTGCAACAGGTCGTAATGAAAAACTGTTTTTT
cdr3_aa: CATSATGRNEKLFF

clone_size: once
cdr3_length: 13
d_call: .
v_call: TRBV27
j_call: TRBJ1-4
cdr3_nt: TGTGCCAGCAGTCCCACAACTAATGAAAAACTGTTTTTT
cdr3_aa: CASSPTTNEKLFF

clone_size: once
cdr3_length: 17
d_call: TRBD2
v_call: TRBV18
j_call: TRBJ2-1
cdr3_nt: TGTGCCAGCTCACGAACTAGCGGGGGGGTTTCCTACAATGAGCAGTTCTTC
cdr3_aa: CASSRTSGGVSYNEQFF

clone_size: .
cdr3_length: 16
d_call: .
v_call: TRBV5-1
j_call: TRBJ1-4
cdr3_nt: TGCGCCAGCAGCCCACAGACGGGGGGCGGTGAGGAAAAACTGTTTTTT
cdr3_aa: CASSPQTGGGEEKLFF

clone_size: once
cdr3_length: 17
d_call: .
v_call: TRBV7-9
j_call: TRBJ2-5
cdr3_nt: TGTGCCAGCAGCTTAGCCCAAACCGGGTTCTCCCGGTGGACCCAGTACTTC
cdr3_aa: CASSLAQTGFSRWTQYF

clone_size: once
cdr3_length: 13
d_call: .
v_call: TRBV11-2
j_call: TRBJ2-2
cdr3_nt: TGTGCCAGCAGCTTAATCCCGACCGGGGAGCTGTTTTTT
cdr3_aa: CASSLIPTGELFF

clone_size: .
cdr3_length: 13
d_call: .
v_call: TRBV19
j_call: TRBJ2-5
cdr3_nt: TGTGCCACCACGGAGGGGGGGCAGGAGACCCAGTACTTC
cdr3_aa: CATTEGGQETQYF

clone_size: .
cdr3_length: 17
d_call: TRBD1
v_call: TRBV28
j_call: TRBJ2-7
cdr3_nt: TGTGCCAGCAGTTTAGGCCAGGGGGCTCGGATCTCCTACGAGCAGTACTTC
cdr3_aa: CASSLGQGARISYEQYF

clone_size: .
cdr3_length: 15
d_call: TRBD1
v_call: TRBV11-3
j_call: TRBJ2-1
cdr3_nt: TGTGCCAGCAGCTTAGCCCCAGGGGGCTACAATGAGCAGTTCTTC
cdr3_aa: CASSLAPGGYNEQFF

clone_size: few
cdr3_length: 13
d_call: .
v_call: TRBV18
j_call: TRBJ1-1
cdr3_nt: TGTGCCAGCTCACGCGAGACAGACGCTGAAGCTTTCTTT
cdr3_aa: CASSRETDAEAFF

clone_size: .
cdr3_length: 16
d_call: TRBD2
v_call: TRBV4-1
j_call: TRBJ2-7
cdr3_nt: TGCGCCAGCAGCCAAATACTAGCGGGGAGTTCCTACGAGCAGTACTTC
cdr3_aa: CASSQILAGSSYEQYF

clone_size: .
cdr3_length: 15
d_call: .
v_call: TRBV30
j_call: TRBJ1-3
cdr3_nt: TGTGCCTGGAGCACCGGGACAACCTCTGGAAACACCATATATTTT
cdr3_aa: CAWSTGTTSGNTIYF